This T cell receptor (beta chain) was found in a study of T cells in Graves' hyperthyroidism and ophthalmopathy. Amplified TCR beta CDR3 regions derived from RNA transcripts. The HTBI primer set drove a first-round RT-PCR of the TCR CDR3. TCRdb reprocessed the multiplex PCR reads with MiXCR, giving one entry per CDR3 protein. This sample has around 500,000 distinct CDR3 sequences, with 14% found just once. The table lists this clonotype with many counts. Its antigen is unknown. Stability of Graves' hyperthyroidism was defined as absent ophthalmopathy progression within 18 months. Newly diagnosed hyperthyroidism patients aged 18 to 65 years had disease lasting under 2 months. Study-level findings and limits: Peripheral blood also featured most of the thyroid clonotypes expanded above 0.001. The model made its ophthalmopathy prediction, and onset followed a median about 5.9 months later.

CDR3 length: 16 residues. Germline V gene lookup returns CDR1 GTSNPN and CDR2 SVGIG (reference sequence). V lost 3 bases, J lost 9 bases, and 16 bases stayed unmatched. Sequenced input: blood. The sequence came from a young woman with Graves' hyperthyroidism. The gene calls are TRBV30 and TRBJ2-1; 8 bases match TRBD2. The CDR3 sequence is CAWRGRRIAGRSEQFF. In nucleotides, the CDR3 is TGTGCCTGGAGGGGTAGGAGGATAGCGGGAAGGAGTGAGCAGTTCTTC. The full variable domain, rest sourced from reference TRBV30 and TRBJ2-1, is SQTIHQWPATLVQPVGSPLSLECTVEGTSNPNLYWYRQAAGRGLQLLFYSVGIGQISSEVPQNLSASRPQDRQFILSSKKLLLSDSGFYLCAWRGRRIAGRSEQFFGPGTRLTVL.